The following is a TCR beta chain sequence with its context. Its antigen is undetermined. These data come from a study of T cell responses to AZD1222 COVID-19 vaccine. Study results and caveats: Only 5 to 7 AZD1222 recipients tested seropositive at baseline.

Clones were sequenced by immunoSEQ multiplex PCR, and TCRdb holds only the in-frame ones, with some missing. The profile shows 130,000 to 150,000 clones, more than 90% of them singletons. The CDR3 contains 16 residues. V lost 4 bases, J lost 4 bases, and 17 bases lay in between. Germline V gene lookup returns CDR1 SGHRS and CDR2 YFSETQ. The source of this sequence is an adult in good health. The chain couples TRBV5-1 to TRBJ2-2; weak D call: TRBD1 (5 bases). The specimen comprised peripheral blood, sampled on day 0 of AZD1222 vaccination. The CDR3, as DNA: TGCGCCAGCAGCGCAACAGGCGAAAGGCTCACCGGGGAGCTGTTTTTT. Encoded protein: CASSATGERLTGELFF.